Presented here are 29 T cell receptor beta chains from one specimen sequenced in a study of identifying expanded T cells in peripheral blood. Clones were read by immunoSEQ multiplex PCR, and TCRdb kept only the in-frame ones, dropping some. The sample lists around 120,000 clones, approximately 86% occurring once. The sequenced sample was blood. All receptors come from a person aged 18 to 69 in good health.

The chain links TRBV5-1 to TRBJ1-4; 9 bases fit TRBD1. This CDR3 has 16 amino acids. V dropped 5 bases and J dropped 3; count of bases not matched to a gene: 8. Looked up from germline, CDR1 is SGHRS and CDR2 is YFSETQ. CDR3 DNA sequence: TGCGCCAGCAGAAAACAGGGGGCGGCGGCTAATGAAAAACTGTTTTTT. This sequence encodes CASRKQGAAANEKLFF.

J is TRBJ2-5 and V is TRBV9, with D hard to call. Germline V gene lookup returns CDR1 SGDLS and CDR2 YYNGEE. Trimming took 4 bases from V and 0 from J, leaving 10 bases between them. The length of the CDR3 is 14 residues. CDR3 bases: TGTGCCAGCAGCAACCGGGTTAACCAAGAGACCCAGTACTTC. It translates to CASSNRVNQETQYF.

The rearrangement joins TRBV4-2 to TRBJ1-2; TRBD1 agrees at 9 bases. Germline V gene sequence: CDR1 LGHNA, CDR2 YNFKEQ. This CDR3 is 16 amino acids long. V trimming: 3 bases; J trimming: 6 bases; junction bases outside the gene matches: 11. The CDR3: CASSQETGGATHGYTF. Here the CDR3 DNA reads TGTGCCAGCAGCCAGGAAACAGGGGGCGCGACCCATGGCTACACCTTC.

The gene calls are TRBV7-2 and TRBJ1-1; a weak D match, TRBD1 (5 bases). Trimming removed 4 bases at V and 8 bases at J, with 17 bases between. CDR3 size: 14 residues. CDR1 and CDR2 (germline): SGHTA, FQGNSA. The CDR3: CASSWGPRGEEAFF. CDR3 DNA sequence: TGTGCCAGCAGCTGGGGCCCCCGGGGGGAGGAAGCTTTCTTT.

The rearrangement joins TRBV18 to TRBJ2-5, with 10 positions matching TRBD1. The V gene's germline CDR1 is KGHSH and CDR2 LQKENI. CDR3 length: 15 amino acids. With 3 bases clipped from V and 6 bases from J, the junction kept 7 bases outside the gene matches. The DNA for the CDR3 is TGTGCCAGCTCACCTTTGACAGGGGGCGGTCAGACCCAGTACTTC. Amino acid sequence: CASSPLTGGGQTQYF.

The CDR3 spells CASSLRTGVSYEQYF. The CDR3 DNA reads TGTGCCAGCAGCCTTCGGACAGGGGTCTCCTACGAGCAGTACTTC. The chain joins TRBV5-4 to TRBJ2-7, with 9 bases lining up with TRBD1. V trimming: 4 bases; J trimming: 0 bases; junction bases outside the gene matches: 5. The CDR3 runs 15 residues. The germline CDR1 and CDR2 sequences are SGHNT and YYREEE (reference sequence).

This rearrangement joins TRBV5-1 to TRBJ2-7, with D maybe TRBD1 (5 bases). Trimming pared 3 bases from V and 6 bases from J, leaving 16 bases between. Germline V CDR1 and CDR2: SGHRS, YFSETQ. The CDR3 has 14 amino acids. CDR3 amino acids: CASSSTGVATEQYF. The CDR3 region has the DNA TGCGCCAGCAGCTCAACAGGCGTTGCTACCGAGCAGTACTTC.

About this clone itself: At the DNA level, this CDR3 is encoded by other sequences in the same sample as well. The rearrangement joins TRBV28 to TRBJ1-1; D gene uncertain. The germline CDR1 and CDR2 sequences are MDHEN and SYDVKM. V lost 5 bases to trimming and J lost 3 bases, with 16 bases between them. The CDR3 has 15 amino acids. CDR3 in amino acids: CASSPRRGSDTEAFF. CDR3 DNA: TGTGCCAGCAGTCCTCGACGTGGTTCGGACACTGAAGCTTTCTTT.

The chain uses TRBV29-1 and TRBJ1-2; D may be TRBD1 (5 bases). This CDR3 has 14 residues. Trimming removed 3 bases from V and 3 bases from J, with 14 bases in between. Per the germline V gene, CDR1 is SQVTM and CDR2 is ANQGSEA. This CDR3 reads CSVEGLRVDYGYTF. CDR3 coding DNA: TGCAGCGTTGAGGGACTCAGGGTAGACTATGGCTACACCTTC.

This chain connects TRBV7-2 to TRBJ1-3; possible D gene TRBD1, 6 bases. Trimming shortened V by 3 bases and J by 4 bases, and 10 bases separated the two germline ends. Germline V lookup: CDR1 SGHTA, CDR2 FQGNSA. This CDR3 has 14 residues. The DNA for the CDR3 is TGTGCCAGCAGCTTGGACAGCTTCGGAAACACCATATATTTT. As protein: CASSLDSFGNTIYF.

The chain links TRBV25-1 to TRBJ2-7; 11 bases line up with TRBD2. Germline V lookup: CDR1 MGHDK, CDR2 SYGVNS. With V trimmed by 6 bases and J by 7 bases, 11 bases remained unmatched. The CDR3 length is 15 residues. In nucleotides, the CDR3 is TGTGCCAGCAGCCAAAGACTAGCGGGGTCGGGGGAGCAGTACTTC. This encodes CASSQRLAGSGEQYF.

The rearrangement joins TRBV5-1 to TRBJ2-7; a weak D match, TRBD1 (6 bases). The V end was cut by 6 bases, the J end by 2 bases, with 12 bases between. CDR3 length equals 13 residues. Germline V gene data show CDR1 as SGHRS and CDR2 as YFSETQ. Here the CDR3 reads CASNRDNTYEQYF. As DNA, the CDR3 is TGCGCCAGCAACCGGGACAACACCTACGAGCAGTACTTC.

The gene calls are TRBV20-1 and TRBJ1-2; D is uncertain. Germline lookup yields CDR1 DFQATT and CDR2 SNEGSKA (reference sequence). The V end lost 3 bases, the J end lost 3 bases, and 2 bases lay between the germline ends. The CDR3 is 10 amino acids. The CDR3 spells CSARDYGYTF. The CDR3 coding sequence is TGCAGTGCTAGGGACTATGGCTACACCTTC.

The CDR3 protein is CASREGQGAHGYTF. CDR3 bases: TGTGCCAGCAGAGAAGGACAGGGGGCCCATGGCTACACCTTC. The chain recombines TRBV28 with TRBJ1-2, with TRBD1 identical over 11 bases. With V trimmed by 6 bases and J by 6 bases, 6 bases remained unmatched. Germline V lookup: CDR1 MDHEN, CDR2 SYDVKM. The CDR3 covers 14 residues.

This rearrangement joins TRBV9 to TRBJ2-2; 7 nucleotides agree with TRBD1. Germline lookup yields CDR1 SGDLS and CDR2 YYNGEE. The CDR3 runs 16 residues. V was clipped by 0 bases and J by 2 bases; unmatched bases: 4. The CDR3 is CASSVGGTANTGELFF. DNA of the CDR3: TGTGCCAGCAGCGTAGGAGGGACAGCTAACACCGGGGAGCTGTTTTTT.

This rearrangement joins TRBV11-2 to TRBJ1-1; TRBD1 aligns across 8 bases. The V gene's germline CDR1 is SGHAT and CDR2 FQNNGV. This CDR3 comprises 12 residues. J was trimmed by 10 bases and V by 5 bases; bases with no gene match: 6. CDR3 in DNA: TGTGCCAGCAGCCAGGACAGGGCCGGAGCTTTCTTT. The encoded protein is CASSQDRAGAFF.

This clone occurred many times. The rearrangement links TRBV7-3 to TRBJ1-5; D not resolved. This CDR3 contains 12 residues. The V end lost 5 bases, the J end lost 6 bases, and 8 bases lay between the germline ends. Germline CDR1 SGHTA, CDR2 FQGTGA. Here the CDR3 reads CASSQDGQPQHF. The CDR3 nucleotides read TGTGCCAGCAGCCAGGACGGTCAGCCCCAGCATTTT.

The chain has TRBV7-2 and TRBJ2-6; D could derive from TRBD1 or TRBD2 (5 bases each). The length of the CDR3 is 17 residues. Germline CDR1 and CDR2: SGHTA and FQGNSA. V lost 5 bases and J 0 bases, leaving 14 bases between the germline ends. The CDR3 sequence is CASSPQGGPSGANVLTF. The CDR3, as DNA: TGTGCCAGCAGCCCCCAGGGCGGGCCCTCTGGGGCCAACGTCCTGACTTTC.

The V gene is TRBV11-2, the J gene TRBJ1-1, with 9 bases matching TRBD1. The V segment lost 5 bases and the J segment 3 bases; nucleotides outside the gene matches: 7. This CDR3 is 15 amino acids long. In germline, CDR1 is SGHAT, CDR2 FQNNGV. The CDR3 DNA is TGTGCCAGCAGCATGGGGACAGGGTTAGACACTGAAGCTTTCTTT. Translation gives CASSMGTGLDTEAFF.

The V and J genes are TRBV7-9 and TRBJ2-3; D is unresolved. Germline CDR1 is SEHNR and CDR2 is FQNEAQ (reference sequence). This CDR3 has 10 residues. Trimming left V 5 bases short and J 9 bases short, with 6 bases between. The CDR3 here is CASSLETQYF. DNA of the CDR3: TGTGCCAGCAGCCTCGAAACGCAGTATTTT.

V gene TRBV6-1 combines with J gene TRBJ2-7; either TRBD1 or TRBD2 may supply D (5 bases each). V gave up 7 bases and J gave up 2 bases, with 15 bases separating them. Looked up from germline, CDR1 is MNHNS and CDR2 is SASEGT. CDR3 length: 14 amino acids. The CDR3 bases are TGTGCCAGCACCCTCCGGGACGGAGCCTACGAGCAGTACTTC. This encodes CASTLRDGAYEQYF.

The chain uses TRBV25-1 and TRBJ2-1; D might be TRBD1 (5 bases). With 1 base removed from V and 2 bases from J, the gap between germline ends came to 15 bases. Germline-derived CDR1 and CDR2 are MGHDK and SYGVNS. The CDR3 contains 17 residues. DNA of the CDR3: TGTGCCAGCAGTGAATTGGGCAGGGTCTCTACCTACAATGAGCAGTTCTTC. The encoded protein is CASSELGRVSTYNEQFF.

V gene TRBV9 combines with J gene TRBJ2-3, with 8 bases lining up with TRBD1. The CDR3 has 17 amino acids. Losses at the gene ends were 4 bases for V and 0 bases for J; bases not matched to a gene: 10. Germline CDR1 is SGDLS and CDR2 is YYNGEE. Here the CDR3 reads CASSPRTGLTSTDTQYF. The CDR3 region has the DNA TGTGCCAGCAGCCCCCGGACAGGGCTCACTAGCACAGATACGCAGTATTTT.

This chain uses TRBV28 with TRBJ2-3; a weak D match, TRBD2 (6 bases). The germline V and J ends were trimmed by 5 bases and 0 bases, with 12 bases remaining between them. The CDR3 sequence is 15 residues long. Germline-derived CDR1 and CDR2 are MDHEN and SYDVKM. The CDR3 DNA reads TGTGCCAGCAGTCCCTTTGCGGGGAGCACAGATACGCAGTATTTT. Protein: CASSPFAGSTDTQYF.

The chain recombines TRBV27 with TRBJ2-2; no clear D. V was pared by 4 bases and J by 4 bases, with 13 bases between. CDR1 is MNHEY, CDR2 SMNVEV, per germline (reference sequence). CDR3 length: 15 residues. The CDR3 here is CASSSRLGPTGELFF. DNA of the CDR3: TGTGCCAGCAGTTCCCGACTGGGCCCCACCGGGGAGCTGTTTTTT.

V usage is TRBV6-4 and J usage is TRBJ2-7; 11 positions agree with TRBD2. V was pared by 3 bases and J by 4 bases, with 5 bases of the junction left unmatched. CDR1 and CDR2 from the germline V gene are MRHNA and SNTAGT. This CDR3 has 15 amino acids. CDR3 DNA: TGTGCCAGCAGTGAAGGATCTAGCGGGAGGTACGAGCAGTACTTC. Translating it yields CASSEGSSGRYEQYF.

This clone showed up just once. The V call is TRBV4-3, the J call TRBJ2-5; D possibly corresponds to TRBD2 (6 bases). The CDR3 sequence is 15 residues long. CDR1 is LGHNA, CDR2 YSLEER, per germline. Deletions cut 2 bases from V and 4 bases from J, with 14 bases between. The CDR3 sequence: CASSQSGLGGETQYF. CDR3 nucleotides: TGCGCCAGCAGCCAAAGCGGGCTAGGAGGAGAGACCCAGTACTTC.

This clone is a singleton in its sample. The chain links TRBV19 to TRBJ1-5, with TRBD1 as a possible D gene (6 bases). V was clipped by 6 bases and J by 1 base, with 13 bases between them. The CDR3 runs 15 residues. Germline CDR1 LNHDA, CDR2 SQIVND (reference sequence). The CDR3 protein is CASRPRGGSNQPQHF. The CDR3 region has the DNA TGTGCCAGTAGGCCGAGGGGGGGGAGCAATCAGCCCCAGCATTTT.

The V call is TRBV6-5, the J call TRBJ1-5; D call uncertain. The CDR3 has 15 residues. V lost 0 bases and J lost 4, with 10 bases in between. The germline V gene has CDR1 MNHEY and CDR2 SVGAGI. The CDR3 DNA sequence: TGTGCCAGCAGTTACTCGAATAACATAAATCAGCCCCAGCATTTT. This translates into CASSYSNNINQPQHF.